Sequencing of this T cell receptor beta chain was carried out in a study of cytomegalovirus exposure and HLA in healthy donors. CDR3 length: 13 residues. Germline CDR1 and CDR2: SGHVS and FQNEAQ. V was shortened by 4 bases and J by 2 bases, with 7 bases between the two germline ends. About this clone: Its antigen is unidentified.

Study-wide points: Usually a TCR sequence was rare, but some public TCRs were found in many donors. Presence/absence analyses supposed approximately even sequencing depth among donors.

Primers: 60 Vbeta forward and 13 Jbeta reverse. The assay was immunoSEQ multiplex PCR, and TCRdb's table has in-frame clones only and misses some. This repertoire shows roughly 120,000 clones, roughly 69% found once; its top ten account for roughly 5.9%. These donors counted as nominally healthy when sampled, but unrecorded immune exposures were likely. The receptor was derived from a woman in her 70s in good health and CMV-seropositive. Source material: PBMCs. The J gene is TRBJ2-3, the V gene TRBV7-8; no reliable D call. The chain's CDR3 is CASSSANTDTQYF. The CDR3 nucleotides are TGTGCCAGCAGCTCCGCTAACACAGATACGCAGTATTTT.